This entry describes one T cell receptor beta chain. As yet, its antigen is unknown. The entry originates in a study of cytomegalovirus exposure and HLA in healthy donors. Germline CDR1 is MNHEY and CDR2 is SVGAGI. The CDR3 spans 11 residues. The V gene end was trimmed by 5 bases and the J gene end by 10 bases; junction bases not matched to a gene: 2. The PCR contained 60 Vbeta and 13 Jbeta primers. Assay: immunoSEQ multiplex PCR; the TCRdb copy retains only in-frame clones and omits some. The table has roughly 130,000 clones, roughly 79% seen once; the top ten hold roughly 1.9%. Study results and limitations: Researchers reported in a later analysis that a missense DCLRE1C variant was tied to TCR beta V- and J-gene trimming.

The clonotype originates from a woman between 45 and 60 years old in good health and CMV-seronegative. This chain joins TRBV6-5 and TRBJ2-1; 7 bases agree with TRBD2. The sample comprised PBMCs. The CDR3 bases are TGTGCCAGCAGTGCGCGGGGGGAGCAGTTCTTC. This codes for CASSARGEQFF.